The rows below give T cell receptor beta chains drawn from one sample of a study of T cells in localized non-small cell lung cancer. Some clones are missing from TCRdb's copy, which holds only in-frame ones; the method was immunoSEQ multiplex PCR. Altogether around 78,000 clones are present, around nine tenths being singletons, with the ten largest covering 20% to 25%. The sample was peripheral blood, taken before any cancer treatment. Every receptor here comes from a woman between 35 and 75 years old with stage I squamous cell lung carcinoma. Both conserved end residues are part of each CDR3. D genes are given only for firm matches. Clone size, where shown, is once, few, many, or a class for clones that have expanded.

V gene,J gene,clone size,D gene,CDR3 DNA,CDR3 protein
TRBV29-1,TRBJ1-2,NA,NA,TGCAGCGTTGAAGATAAACAGGGCATTAACTATGGCTACACCTTC,CSVEDKQGINYGYTF
TRBV7-8,TRBJ2-7,once,NA,TGTGCCAGCAGCTCCGGGGGCCCCTCCTACGAGCAGTACTTC,CASSSGGPSYEQYF
TRBV5-1,TRBJ2-7,NA,TRBD2,TGCGCCAGCAGCTCCGGGACTAGCAGCTACGAGCAGTACTTC,CASSSGTSSYEQYF
TRBV2,TRBJ1-2,NA,TRBD1,TGTGCCAGCAGTGCCCTTGGACAGGGAGACTATGGCTACACCTTC,CASSALGQGDYGYTF
TRBV19,TRBJ1-1,NA,NA,TGTGCCAGTAGGCCTTTGGGCATGAACACTGAAGCTTTCTTT,CASRPLGMNTEAFF
TRBV29-1,TRBJ1-5,few,NA,TGCAGCGTTGGAGATAGCAATCAGCCCCAGCATTTT,CSVGDSNQPQHF
TRBV6-5,TRBJ1-2,NA,NA,TGTGCCAGCAGGTCCCAGGGAGGAGGCTACACCTTC,CASRSQGGGYTF
TRBV6-5,TRBJ2-7,NA,TRBD1,TGTGCCAGCAGATCCGCGAGACAGGGGGCTTACGAGCAGTACTTC,CASRSARQGAYEQYF
TRBV7-9,TRBJ2-3,NA,TRBD1,TGTGCCAGCAGCTTAGTTGGACAGGGCACCGATACGCAGTATTTT,CASSLVGQGTDTQYF
TRBV9,TRBJ2-7,NA,TRBD2,TGTGCCAGCAGCGGCGGGGGTCTTTACGAGCAGTACTTC,CASSGGGLYEQYF
TRBV6-5,TRBJ2-6,NA,NA,TGTGCCAGCAAAGGAGCAGGGGGGGCCAACGTCCTGACTTTC,CASKGAGGANVLTF
TRBV6-5,TRBJ2-5,NA,TRBD2,TGTGCCAGCAGCCGCGGACTAGGAGAGACCCAGTACTTC,CASSRGLGETQYF
TRBV19,TRBJ1-3,NA,NA,TGTGCCAGTAGTTCGGGGGAGTGGAACACCATATATTTT,CASSSGEWNTIYF
TRBV19,TRBJ1-1,NA,NA,TGTGCCAGTAGTTGGGCAATTAATAGAAACACTGAAGCTTTCTTT,CASSWAINRNTEAFF
TRBV6-5,TRBJ1-6,NA,NA,TGTGCCAGCAGTTACGAGTCAGGAAGGCGTTCACCCCTCCACTTT,CASSYESGRRSPLHF
TRBV6-5,TRBJ1-1,NA,NA,TGTGCCAGCAATGGGAACACTGAAGCTTTCTTT,CASNGNTEAFF
TRBV7-9,TRBJ2-7,NA,NA,TGTGCCAGCAGCTCGACAGGCCACCCCTACGAGCAGTACTTC,CASSSTGHPYEQYF
TRBV30,TRBJ2-5,few,NA,TGTGCCTGGAGCCGGGTATCTACGAAGACCCAGTACTTC,CAWSRVSTKTQYF
TRBV11-2,TRBJ1-4,NA,NA,TGTGCCAGCAGCTTATTGGGGAAAGAAAAACTGTTTTTT,CASSLLGKEKLFF
TRBV11-1,TRBJ1-1,NA,NA,TGTGCCAGCAGCTTACGCGGCGGTGGTGTTCAAAGGGCTTTCTTT,CASSLRGGGVQRAFF
TRBV29-1,TRBJ1-2,few,TRBD1,TGCAGCGTGGAGGGACAGAGCTATGGCTACACCTTC,CSVEGQSYGYTF
TRBV14,TRBJ1-1,NA,NA,TGTGCCAGCAGCCGCCGTCAGGGTTACAATACTGAAGCTTTCTTT,CASSRRQGYNTEAFF
TRBV4-2,TRBJ1-5,NA,NA,TGTGCCAGCAGCCCGAGACACTCTAGCAATCAGCCCCAGCATTTT,CASSPRHSSNQPQHF
TRBV5-1,TRBJ1-2,NA,NA,TGCGCCAGCAGCCAGACAGGCCCGATGAACTATGGCTACACCTTC,CASSQTGPMNYGYTF
TRBV5-6,TRBJ2-2,NA,NA,TGTGCCAGCAGCTCGGATACTTCCACCGGGGAGCTGTTTTTT,CASSSDTSTGELFF
TRBV15,TRBJ1-6,NA,NA,TGTGCCACCAGCCTACAGACGGGCGTTGGGGCCCTCCACTTT,CATSLQTGVGALHF
TRBV29-1,TRBJ1-2,NA,TRBD1,TGCAGCGCAAGCGATACAGGGGACTATGGCTACACCTTC,CSASDTGDYGYTF
TRBV10-1,TRBJ2-7,NA,TRBD2,TGCGCCAGCAGTGAGTCTGGGACTACGGGGGAGCAGTACTTC,CASSESGTTGEQYF
TRBV9,TRBJ1-5,NA,NA,TGTGCCAGCAGCGTAGGGTTGGGCGGCCAGCCCCAGCATTTT,CASSVGLGGQPQHF
TRBV6-5,TRBJ1-2,NA,NA,TGTGCCAGCAGTTCTTACAGGGACTCTAACTATGGCTACACCTTC,CASSSYRDSNYGYTF
TRBV19,TRBJ1-6,NA,NA,TGTGCCAGTAGTCCGCAAGGGACTAATTCACCCCTCCACTTT,CASSPQGTNSPLHF
TRBV6-6,TRBJ2-7,NA,TRBD2,TGTAGTGTGACCCCGGGACTAGCGGCCTACGAGCAGTACTTC,CSVTPGLAAYEQYF
TRBV4-2,TRBJ2-3,NA,NA,TGTGCCAGCAGCCCTAACCACAGGGTGAAGGAAGATACGCAGTATTTT,CASSPNHRVKEDTQYF
TRBV6-1,TRBJ2-3,NA,NA,TGTGCCAGCAGTGAAGAAGGGTACCTAGCGCAGTATTTT,CASSEEGYLAQYF
TRBV2,TRBJ1-1,NA,NA,TGTGCCAGCAGTGGGTGGGGGGCGACCACTGAAGCTTTCTTT,CASSGWGATTEAFF
TRBV25-1,TRBJ2-7,NA,NA,TGTGCCAGCAGACTAGCCCACGAGCAGTACTTC,CASRLAHEQYF
TRBV16,TRBJ1-2,once,NA,TGTGCCAGCAGCCAATCCACAGTCCGCGACTATGGCTACACCTTC,CASSQSTVRDYGYTF
TRBV5-1,TRBJ2-7,NA,NA,TGCGCCAGCAGCACCCAGGGCTACGAGCAGTACTTC,CASSTQGYEQYF
TRBV6-1,TRBJ2-1,NA,NA,TGTGCCAGCAGTGAAACAAGTTATGAGCAGTTCTTC,CASSETSYEQFF
TRBV6-1,TRBJ1-1,NA,NA,TGTGCCAGCATTGTCGAACCGGGAGGGGACACTGAAGCTTTCTTT,CASIVEPGGDTEAFF